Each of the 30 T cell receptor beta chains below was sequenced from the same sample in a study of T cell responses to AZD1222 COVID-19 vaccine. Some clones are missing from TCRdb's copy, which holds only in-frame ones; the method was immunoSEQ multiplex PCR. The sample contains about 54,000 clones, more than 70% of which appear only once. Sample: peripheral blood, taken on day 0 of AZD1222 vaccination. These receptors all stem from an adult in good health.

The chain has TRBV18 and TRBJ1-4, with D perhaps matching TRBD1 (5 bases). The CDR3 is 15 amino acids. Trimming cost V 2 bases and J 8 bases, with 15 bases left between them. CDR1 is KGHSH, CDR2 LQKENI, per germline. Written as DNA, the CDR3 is TGTGCCAGCTCACCAGCTTCGGGGGAAAGAGAAAAACTGTTTTTT. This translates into CASSPASGEREKLFF. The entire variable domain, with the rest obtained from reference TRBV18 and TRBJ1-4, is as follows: NAGVMQNPRHLVRRRGQEARLRCSPMKGHSHVYWYRQLPEEGLKFMVYLQKENIIDESGMPKERFSAEFPKEGPSILRIQQVVRGDSAAYFCASSPASGEREKLFFGSGTQLSVL.

The CDR3 reads CASSLQGGPLGTEAFF. CDR3 nucleotide sequence: TGCGCCAGCAGCCTACAGGGGGGGCCTCTAGGCACTGAAGCTTTCTTT. The chain joins TRBV4-1 to TRBJ1-1, with TRBD1 matching over 8 bases. Germline V gene data show CDR1 as MGHRA and CDR2 as YSYEKL. This CDR3 comprises 16 residues. Trimming took 4 bases from V and 4 from J; bases not matched to a gene: 11.

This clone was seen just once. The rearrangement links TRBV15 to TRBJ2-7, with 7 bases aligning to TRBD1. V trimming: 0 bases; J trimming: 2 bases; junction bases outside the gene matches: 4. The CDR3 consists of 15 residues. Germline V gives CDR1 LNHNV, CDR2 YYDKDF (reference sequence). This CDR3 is CATSRDEGAPYEQYF. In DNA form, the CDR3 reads TGTGCCACCAGCAGAGACGAGGGGGCCCCCTACGAGCAGTACTTC.

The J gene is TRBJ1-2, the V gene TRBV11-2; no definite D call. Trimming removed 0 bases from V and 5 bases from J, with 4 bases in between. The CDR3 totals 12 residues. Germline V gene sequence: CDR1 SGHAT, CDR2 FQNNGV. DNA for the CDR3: TGTGCCAGCAGCTTAGATGGGTATGGCTACACCTTC. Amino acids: CASSLDGYGYTF. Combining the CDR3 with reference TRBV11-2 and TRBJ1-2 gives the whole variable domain EAGVAQSPRYKIIEKRQSVAFWCNPISGHATLYWYQQILGQGPKLLIQFQNNGVVDDSQLPKDRFSAERLKGVDSTLKIQPAKLEDSAVYLCASSLDGYGYTFGSGTRLTVV.

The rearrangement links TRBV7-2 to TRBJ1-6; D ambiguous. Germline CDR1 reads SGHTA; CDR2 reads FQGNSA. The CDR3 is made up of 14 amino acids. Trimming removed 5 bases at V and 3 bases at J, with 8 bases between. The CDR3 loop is CASSPQSYNSPLHF. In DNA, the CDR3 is TGTGCCAGCAGCCCACAGAGCTATAATTCACCCCTCCACTTT.

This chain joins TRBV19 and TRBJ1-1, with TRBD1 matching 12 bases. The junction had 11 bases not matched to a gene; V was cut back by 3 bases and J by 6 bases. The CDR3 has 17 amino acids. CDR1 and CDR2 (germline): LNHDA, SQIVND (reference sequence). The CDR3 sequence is CASSIRVPGQGAAEAFF. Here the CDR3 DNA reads TGTGCCAGTAGTATCCGAGTTCCGGGACAGGGGGCGGCTGAAGCTTTCTTT.

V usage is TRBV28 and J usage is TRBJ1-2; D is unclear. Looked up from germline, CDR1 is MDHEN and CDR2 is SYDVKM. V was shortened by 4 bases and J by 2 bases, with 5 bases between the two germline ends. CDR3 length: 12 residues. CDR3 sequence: CASSSVNYGYTF. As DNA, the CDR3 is TGTGCCAGCAGTTCCGTGAACTATGGCTACACCTTC.

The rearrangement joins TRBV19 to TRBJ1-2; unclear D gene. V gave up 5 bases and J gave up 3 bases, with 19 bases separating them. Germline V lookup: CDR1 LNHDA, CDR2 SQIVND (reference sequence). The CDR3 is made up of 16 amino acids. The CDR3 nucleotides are TGTGCCAGTAGTCCTCGTATAGTCTCACCCCACTATGGCTACACCTTC. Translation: CASSPRIVSPHYGYTF.

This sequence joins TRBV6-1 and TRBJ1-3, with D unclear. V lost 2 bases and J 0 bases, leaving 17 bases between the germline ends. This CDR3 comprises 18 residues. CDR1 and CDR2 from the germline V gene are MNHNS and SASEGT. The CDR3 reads CASSENYGGGHSGNTIYF. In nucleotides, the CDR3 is TGTGCCAGCAGTGAAAACTACGGTGGAGGGCACTCTGGAAACACCATATATTTT.

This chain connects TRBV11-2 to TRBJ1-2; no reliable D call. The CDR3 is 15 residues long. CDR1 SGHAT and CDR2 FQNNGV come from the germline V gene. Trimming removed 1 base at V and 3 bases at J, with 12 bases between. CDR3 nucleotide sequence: TGTGCCAGCAGCTTAGGCCCCACACGGTACTATGGCTACACCTTC. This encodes CASSLGPTRYYGYTF.

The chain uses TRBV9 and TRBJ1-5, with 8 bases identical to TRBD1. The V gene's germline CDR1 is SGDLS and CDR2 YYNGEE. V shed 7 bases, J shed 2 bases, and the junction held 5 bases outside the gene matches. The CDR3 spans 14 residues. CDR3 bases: TGTGCCAGCTCGCAGGGACAGGGCAATCAGCCCCAGCATTTT. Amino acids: CASSQGQGNQPQHF.

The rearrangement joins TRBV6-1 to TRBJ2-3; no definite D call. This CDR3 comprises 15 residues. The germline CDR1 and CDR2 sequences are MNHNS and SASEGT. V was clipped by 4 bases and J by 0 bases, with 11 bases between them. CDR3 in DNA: TGTGCCAGCAGTGTAGCCCCCACTAGCACAGATACGCAGTATTTT. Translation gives CASSVAPTSTDTQYF.

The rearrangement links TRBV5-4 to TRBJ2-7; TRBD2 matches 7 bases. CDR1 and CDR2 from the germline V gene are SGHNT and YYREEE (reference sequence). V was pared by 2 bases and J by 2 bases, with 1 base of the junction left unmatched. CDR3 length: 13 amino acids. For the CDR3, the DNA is TGTGCCAGCAGCTTCGGGGGGACCTACGAGCAGTACTTC. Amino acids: CASSFGGTYEQYF.

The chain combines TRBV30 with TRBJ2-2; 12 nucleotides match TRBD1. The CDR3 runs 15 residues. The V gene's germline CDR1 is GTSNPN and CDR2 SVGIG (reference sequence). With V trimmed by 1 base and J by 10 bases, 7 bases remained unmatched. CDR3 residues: CAWSATGTGGLELFF. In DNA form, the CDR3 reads TGTGCCTGGAGTGCCACCGGGACAGGGGGCTTGGAGCTGTTTTTT.

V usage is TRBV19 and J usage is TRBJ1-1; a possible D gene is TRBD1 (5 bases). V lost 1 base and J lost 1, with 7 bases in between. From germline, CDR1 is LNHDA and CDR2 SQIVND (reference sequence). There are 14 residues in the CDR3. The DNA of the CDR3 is TGTGCCAGTAGTATAGGGACAAGGAACACTGAAGCTTTCTTT. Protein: CASSIGTRNTEAFF.

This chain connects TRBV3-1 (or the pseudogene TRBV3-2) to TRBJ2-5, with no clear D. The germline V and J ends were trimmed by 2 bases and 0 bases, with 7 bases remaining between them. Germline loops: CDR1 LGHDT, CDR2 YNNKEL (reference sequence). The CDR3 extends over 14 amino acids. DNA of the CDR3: TGTGCCAGCAGCCAAACGGCGTACCAAGAGACCCAGTACTTC. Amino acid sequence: CASSQTAYQETQYF.

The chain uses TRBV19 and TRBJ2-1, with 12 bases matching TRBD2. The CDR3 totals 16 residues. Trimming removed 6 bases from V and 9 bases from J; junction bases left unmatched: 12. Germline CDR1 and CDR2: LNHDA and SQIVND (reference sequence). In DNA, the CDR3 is TGTGCCAGTAGCAGTGCCTCTAGCGGGAGGGCCGGTGAGCAGTTCTTC. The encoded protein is CASSSASSGRAGEQFF.

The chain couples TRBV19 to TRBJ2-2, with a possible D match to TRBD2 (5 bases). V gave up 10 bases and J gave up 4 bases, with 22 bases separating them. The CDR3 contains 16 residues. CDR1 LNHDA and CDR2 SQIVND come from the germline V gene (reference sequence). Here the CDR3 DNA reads TGTGCCACCGAGACGGTCGTTCGGGCGGGCACCGGGGAGCTGTTTTTT. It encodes CATETVVRAGTGELFF.

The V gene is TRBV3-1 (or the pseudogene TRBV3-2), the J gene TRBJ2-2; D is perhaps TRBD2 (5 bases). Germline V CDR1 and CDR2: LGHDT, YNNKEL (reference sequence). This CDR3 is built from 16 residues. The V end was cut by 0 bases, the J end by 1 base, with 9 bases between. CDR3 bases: TGTGCCAGCAGCCAAGATGTCGGGGTGAACACCGGGGAGCTGTTTTTT. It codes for CASSQDVGVNTGELFF.

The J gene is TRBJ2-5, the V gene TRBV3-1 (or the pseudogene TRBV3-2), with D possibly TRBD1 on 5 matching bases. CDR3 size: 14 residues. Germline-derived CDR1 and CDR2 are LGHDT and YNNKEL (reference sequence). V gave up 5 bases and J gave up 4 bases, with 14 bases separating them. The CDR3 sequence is CASSRGRLGETQYF. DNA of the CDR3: TGTGCCAGCAGCAGGGGCCGGCTTGGAGAGACCCAGTACTTC.

The CDR3: CASSEARNREAFF. CDR3 DNA sequence: TGTGCCAGCAGTGAAGCGAGGAACAGAGAAGCTTTCTTT. V gene TRBV2 combines with J gene TRBJ1-1; D gene unclear. CDR1 is SNHLY and CDR2 is FYNNEI in the germline V gene. Trimming left V 0 bases short and J 8 bases short, with 10 bases between. The CDR3 runs to 13 residues.

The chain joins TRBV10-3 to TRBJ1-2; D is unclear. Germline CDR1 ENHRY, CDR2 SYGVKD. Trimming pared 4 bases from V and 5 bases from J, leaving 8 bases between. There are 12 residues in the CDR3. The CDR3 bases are TGTGCCATCAGTGGACCAGAATATGGCTACACCTTC. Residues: CAISGPEYGYTF.

The CDR3 spells CASAHKGAKNIQYF. Here the CDR3 DNA reads TGTGCCAGCGCCCACAAAGGGGCCAAAAACATTCAGTACTTC. The chain is built from TRBV11-2 and TRBJ2-4, with unresolved D. Looked up from germline, CDR1 is SGHAT and CDR2 is FQNNGV. The germline V and J ends were trimmed by 8 bases and 1 base, with 12 bases remaining between them. The CDR3 contains 14 residues.

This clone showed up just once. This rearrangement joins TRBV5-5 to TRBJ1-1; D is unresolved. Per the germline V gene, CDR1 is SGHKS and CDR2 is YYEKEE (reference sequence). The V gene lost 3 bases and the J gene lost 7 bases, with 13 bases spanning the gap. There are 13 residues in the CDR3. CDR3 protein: CASSSGRVIEAFF. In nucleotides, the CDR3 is TGTGCCAGCAGCTCTGGACGGGTTATTGAAGCTTTCTTT.

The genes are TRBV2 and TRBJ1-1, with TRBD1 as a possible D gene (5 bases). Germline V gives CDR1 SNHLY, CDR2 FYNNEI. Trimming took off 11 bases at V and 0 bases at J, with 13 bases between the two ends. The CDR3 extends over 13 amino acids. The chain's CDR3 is CASSGQLNTEAFF. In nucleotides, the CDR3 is TGTGCCTCTTCGGGGCAGCTGAACACTGAAGCTTTCTTT.

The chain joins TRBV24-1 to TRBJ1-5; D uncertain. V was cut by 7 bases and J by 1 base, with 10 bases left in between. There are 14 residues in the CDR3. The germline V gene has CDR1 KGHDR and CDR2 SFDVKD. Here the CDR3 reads CATRADGSNQPQHF. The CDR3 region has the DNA TGTGCCACCAGGGCGGACGGGAGCAATCAGCCCCAGCATTTT.

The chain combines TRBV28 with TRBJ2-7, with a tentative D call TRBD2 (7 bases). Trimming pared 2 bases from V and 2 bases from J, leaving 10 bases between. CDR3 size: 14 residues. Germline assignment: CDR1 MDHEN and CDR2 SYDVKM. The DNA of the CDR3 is TGTGCCAGCAGTTTAGTAGGGGGGGCCTACGAGCAGTACTTC. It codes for CASSLVGGAYEQYF.

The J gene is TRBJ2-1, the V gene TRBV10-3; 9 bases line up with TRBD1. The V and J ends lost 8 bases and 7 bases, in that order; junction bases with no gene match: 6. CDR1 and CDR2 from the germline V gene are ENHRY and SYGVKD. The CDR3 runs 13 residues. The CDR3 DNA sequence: TGTGCCATCTCTGGACAGGGGAGAAATGAGCAGTTCTTC. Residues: CAISGQGRNEQFF.

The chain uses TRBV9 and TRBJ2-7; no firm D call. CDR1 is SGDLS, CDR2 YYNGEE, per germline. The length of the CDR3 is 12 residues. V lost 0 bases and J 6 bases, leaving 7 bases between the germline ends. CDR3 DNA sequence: TGTGCCAGCAGCGTAGTTGGCGGCGAGCAGTACTTC. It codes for CASSVVGGEQYF.

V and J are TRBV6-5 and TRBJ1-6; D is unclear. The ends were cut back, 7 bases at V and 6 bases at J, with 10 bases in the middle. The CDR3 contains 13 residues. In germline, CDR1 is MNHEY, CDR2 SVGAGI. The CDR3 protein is CASKETPNSPLHF. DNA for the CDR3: TGTGCCAGCAAGGAGACCCCTAATTCACCCCTCCACTTT.